These 29 T cell receptor beta chains came from one sample sequenced in a study of T-cell reconstitution after alpha-beta-depleted transplantation in children. Unique molecular identifiers were used to barcode this TCRbeta library. A single record per CDR3 protein comes from TCRdb applying MiXCR to the PCR reads. There are under 250,000 distinct CDR3 sequences in the sample; 6.6% occur only once, and less than 7% lies in the top ten. This specimen consisted of PBMCs, obtained before TCRalphabeta/CD19-depleted stem cell transplant. All receptors come from a boy younger than 10 with acute lymphoblastic leukemia, due to receive a stem cell transplant.

This clonotype was seen at least ten times. This chain links TRBV7-9 with TRBJ1-1, with D possibly being TRBD1 (6 bases). V dropped 5 bases and J dropped 4 bases, with 20 bases sitting between them. The CDR3 extends over 16 amino acids. Germline CDR1 reads SEHNR; CDR2 reads FQNEAQ (reference sequence). The DNA for the CDR3 is TGTGCCAGCAGCCCCTCCCCACAGGGATTTGCCACTGAAGCTTTCTTT. This translates into CASSPSPQGFATEAFF.

The chain is built from TRBV28 and TRBJ1-3; D is unclear. Between the trimmed V and J ends, which lost 5 bases and 0 bases, there was a span of 11 bases. Per the germline V gene, CDR1 is MDHEN and CDR2 is SYDVKM. CDR3 length equals 15 residues. The CDR3 DNA follows: TGTGCCAGCAGTCTCAAGGCCTTCTCTGGAAACACCATATATTTT. It codes for CASSLKAFSGNTIYF.

Many counts were recorded for this clonotype. The chain recombines TRBV10-3 with TRBJ2-5; TRBD1 might be the D (8 bases). Germline V lookup: CDR1 ENHRY, CDR2 SYGVKD. Trimming removed 3 bases at V and 4 bases at J, with 15 bases between. The CDR3 length is 15 residues. The CDR3, as DNA: TGTGCCATCAGTGATCCCTACAGGGGGGGAGAGACCCAGTACTTC. Its translation is CAISDPYRGGETQYF.

This clonotype was counted a few times. This chain joins TRBV4-2 and TRBJ2-2; no definite D call. The CDR3 has 16 amino acids. Germline CDR1 LGHNA, CDR2 YNFKEQ. The V end lost 3 bases, the J end lost 6 bases, and 17 bases lay between the germline ends. In nucleotides, the CDR3 is TGTGCCAGCAGCCATCAGCTGGAGTATGCCCCCGGGGAGCTGTTTTTT. It yields the protein CASSHQLEYAPGELFF.

In its sample, this clonotype was seen many times. The chain joins TRBV28 to TRBJ2-3, with D perhaps matching TRBD2 (6 bases). Trimming cost V 8 bases and J 3 bases, with 9 bases left between them. The length of the CDR3 is 12 residues. Germline CDR1 is MDHEN and CDR2 is SYDVKM. CDR3 amino acids: CASEGRTDTQYF. The CDR3 DNA reads as TGTGCCAGCGAGGGGAGGACAGATACGCAGTATTTT.

The rearrangement uses TRBV6-6 and TRBJ2-7, with a possible D match to TRBD2 (6 bases). The CDR3 is made up of 13 amino acids. In germline, CDR1 is MNHNY, CDR2 SVGAGI (reference sequence). V lost 6 bases and J lost 4, with 13 bases in between. CDR3 in DNA: TGTGCCAGCAGCCCCGGGACTCGATACGAGCAGTACTTC. As protein: CASSPGTRYEQYF.

This clonotype was detected ten times or more. The rearrangement joins TRBV6-2 or TRBV6-3 to TRBJ1-1, with TRBD1 as a possible D gene (6 bases). This CDR3 is 13 amino acids long. Between the trimmed V and J ends, which lost 10 bases and 1 base, there was a span of 13 bases. Germline CDR1 and CDR2: MNHEY and SVGEGT. This CDR3 reads CATTGGGNTEAFF. CDR3 DNA: TGTGCCACGACAGGTGGAGGGAACACTGAAGCTTTCTTT.

The sample holds many counts of this clonotype. The V call is TRBV12-3 or TRBV12-4, the J call TRBJ2-1; TRBD1 is a possible D gene (6 bases). V dropped 6 bases and J dropped 3 bases, with 15 bases sitting between them. The CDR3 covers 15 residues. The CDR3 protein is CASRQGNSRYNEQFF. As DNA, the CDR3 is TGTGCCAGCAGACAGGGAAATTCACGCTACAATGAGCAGTTCTTC.

This clonotype was detected only a few times. The gene calls are TRBV11-3 and TRBJ2-2, with D uncertain. The CDR3 has 14 residues. Germline CDR1 reads SGHNT; CDR2 reads YENEEA. V lost 0 bases and J 5 bases, leaving 7 bases between the germline ends. The CDR3 bases are TGTGCCAGCAGCTTAGACTCCTGGACCGGGGAGCTGTTTTTT. This gives the protein CASSLDSWTGELFF.

This clonotype was seen ten or more times. J is TRBJ1-3 and V is TRBV12-3 or TRBV12-4; no definite D call. V dropped 6 bases and J dropped 6 bases, with 18 bases sitting between them. CDR3 length: 15 amino acids. In DNA, the CDR3 is TGTGCCAGCAGCCTCATTACGGGAGATCAAAACACCATATATTTT. Protein sequence: CASSLITGDQNTIYF.

This clonotype appeared a few times. CDR3 sequence (DNA): TGTGCCAGCAGTTACGCCGAGACTTTCTCCTACGAGCAGTACTTC. As protein: CASSYAETFSYEQYF. The chain employs TRBV6-2 or TRBV6-3 and TRBJ2-7; D remains ambiguous. CDR3 length: 15 residues. Germline CDR1 and CDR2: MNHEY and SVGEGT. Deletions cut 2 bases from V and 0 bases from J, with 11 bases between.

In its sample, this clonotype was seen many times. V is TRBV27 and J is TRBJ2-1; 8 bases align to TRBD1. Germline V gene data show CDR1 as MNHEY and CDR2 as SMNVEV (reference sequence). J gave up 0 bases and V 4 bases, and 5 bases lay outside the gene matches. This CDR3 is 16 amino acids long. CDR3 loop: CASSSNRGTSYNEQFF. The CDR3 DNA is TGTGCCAGCAGTTCGAACAGGGGGACCTCCTACAATGAGCAGTTCTTC.

This clonotype was detected many times. The chain couples TRBV6-5 to TRBJ2-1; no firm D call. The CDR3 sequence is 14 residues long. V shed 0 bases and J shed 7 bases, with 10 bases lying between them. Germline CDR1 MNHEY, CDR2 SVGAGI. This CDR3 is CASSYSRSSNEQFF. The CDR3 coding sequence is TGTGCCAGCAGTTACTCGAGAAGTTCTAATGAGCAGTTCTTC.

This clonotype was seen more than once but under ten times. The V gene is TRBV5-1, the J gene TRBJ2-1, with 9 nucleotides matching TRBD1. The V and J ends lost 7 bases and 6 bases, in that order; junction bases with no gene match: 5. The CDR3 has 13 residues. Germline CDR1 SGHRS, CDR2 YFSETQ. The CDR3 sequence is CASGRTGANEQFF. The DNA of the CDR3 is TGCGCCAGCGGCCGGACAGGGGCCAATGAGCAGTTCTTC.

The genes are TRBV5-1 and TRBJ2-1; 7 bases match TRBD1. The CDR3 is 15 residues long. CDR1 is SGHRS, CDR2 YFSETQ, per germline. V trimming: 5 bases; J trimming: 1 base; junction bases outside the gene matches: 6. CDR3 protein: CASSQGGASYNEQFF. CDR3 DNA: TGCGCCAGCAGTCAAGGGGGCGCGTCCTACAATGAGCAGTTCTTC.

There are many counts of this clonotype. The chain joins TRBV28 to TRBJ2-3, with 9 positions matching TRBD2. The germline gives CDR1 MDHEN, CDR2 SYDVKM. This CDR3 contains 15 residues. V lost 7 bases to trimming and J lost 1 base; unmatched junction nucleotides: 6. The CDR3 loop reads CASITGGRGTDTQYF. The DNA of the CDR3 is TGTGCCAGCATCACCGGCGGGAGGGGCACAGATACGCAGTATTTT.

This clonotype came up many times. The chain recombines TRBV4-2 with TRBJ2-1; TRBD2 matches 11 bases. After removal of 0 bases from V and 6 bases from J, the junction contained 13 bases not matched to a gene. Germline V lookup: CDR1 LGHNA, CDR2 YNFKEQ. This CDR3 has 19 amino acids. The CDR3 DNA reads TGTGCCAGCAGCCAAGATCCCCTCGGGCTAGCGGGGGGTATCAATGAGCAGTTCTTC. Translation: CASSQDPLGLAGGINEQFF.

This clonotype appeared many times. The rearrangement uses TRBV29-1 and TRBJ2-3; TRBD1 matches at 8 bases. V lost 3 bases and J lost 4; bases outside the gene matches: 3. The V gene's germline CDR1 is SQVTM and CDR2 ANQGSEA. This CDR3 region has 13 residues. CDR3 region: CSVERTGSDTQYF. The CDR3 nucleotides read TGCAGCGTTGAGAGGACAGGGTCAGATACGCAGTATTTT.

This clonotype was seen a few times. This chain uses TRBV5-1 with TRBJ2-7; the match to TRBD1 covers 10 bases. The trim removed 3 bases at V and 8 bases at J, leaving 2 bases unmatched. Germline V CDR1 and CDR2: SGHRS, YFSETQ. The CDR3 runs 12 residues. DNA for the CDR3: TGCGCCAGCAGCTCAGACAGGGGGCAGCAGTACTTC. Protein sequence: CASSSDRGQQYF.

This clonotype was counted many times. V is TRBV12-3 or TRBV12-4 and J is TRBJ2-1, with TRBD1 identical over 9 bases. This CDR3 region has 15 residues. Germline trimming cut 5 bases from V and 5 bases from J; bases unmatched to any gene: 7. CDR3 residues: CASSIRQGVDNEQFF. CDR3 coding DNA: TGTGCCAGCAGTATAAGACAGGGGGTTGACAATGAGCAGTTCTTC.

There are many counts of this clonotype. The gene calls are TRBV5-1 and TRBJ1-1; no definite D call. The V and J ends lost 1 base and 4 bases respectively, with 11 bases between them. The CDR3 loop spans 14 amino acids. Germline CDR1 and CDR2: SGHRS and YFSETQ. CDR3 in amino acids: CASSLYGVGTEAFF. As DNA, the CDR3 is TGCGCCAGCAGCTTGTATGGGGTGGGCACTGAAGCTTTCTTT.

This chain connects TRBV20-1 to TRBJ1-1; a weak D match, TRBD1 (6 bases). V was cut by 0 bases and J by 7 bases, with 12 bases left in between. CDR3 length: 13 residues. CDR1 DFQATT and CDR2 SNEGSKA come from the germline V gene (reference sequence). CDR3 protein: CSARDQAGVEAFF. The CDR3 nucleotides are TGCAGTGCTAGAGATCAGGCAGGGGTTGAAGCTTTCTTT.

The rearrangement uses TRBV6-1 and TRBJ2-3; D could derive from TRBD1 or TRBD2 (5 bases each). Looked up from germline, CDR1 is MNHNS and CDR2 is SASEGT. V was shortened by 5 bases and J by 3 bases, with 12 bases between the two germline ends. The CDR3 spans 14 residues. CDR3 protein: CASSMGPGTDTQYF. For the CDR3, the DNA is TGTGCCAGCAGTATGGGACCTGGTACAGATACGCAGTATTTT.

This clonotype occurred a few times. The rearrangement joins TRBV6-2 or TRBV6-3 to TRBJ2-3, with 12 bases matching TRBD2. V shed 7 bases, J shed 3 bases, and the junction held 14 bases outside the gene matches. This CDR3 is built from 18 residues. Looked up from germline, CDR1 is MNHEY and CDR2 is SVGEGT. The CDR3 nucleotides read TGTGCCAGCACCAAGACTAGCGGGAGTAGTCGGTCTACAGATACGCAGTATTTT. This codes for CASTKTSGSSRSTDTQYF.

This clonotype has at least ten counts. The chain uses TRBV28 and TRBJ1-4; perhaps TRBD1 as D (5 bases). Germline CDR1 reads MDHEN; CDR2 reads SYDVKM. The CDR3 totals 15 residues. Trimming stripped 2 bases from V and 5 bases from J, with 12 bases between. CDR3 in amino acids: CASSLQGVANEKLFF. Here the CDR3 DNA reads TGTGCCAGCAGTTTACAAGGGGTGGCGAATGAAAAACTGTTTTTT.

V is TRBV6-5 and J is TRBJ1-1, with D possibly matching TRBD1 (5 bases). V lost 5 bases and J lost 3, with 16 bases in between. The germline gives CDR1 MNHEY, CDR2 SVGAGI. This CDR3 is built from 15 residues. CDR3 in amino acids: CASSNKQVRYTEAFF. The CDR3 DNA is TGTGCCAGCAGTAACAAACAGGTCCGCTACACTGAAGCTTTCTTT.

This clonotype was recorded many times. The gene calls are TRBV6-4 and TRBJ2-3, with D perhaps TRBD1 or TRBD2 (5 bases each). CDR3 length: 13 amino acids. Trimming cost V 4 bases and J 5 bases, with 10 bases left between them. The germline CDR1 and CDR2 sequences are MRHNA and SNTAGT. CDR3 amino acids: CASSARAGDTQYF. The CDR3 coding sequence is TGTGCCAGCAGTGCCAGGGCGGGAGATACGCAGTATTTT.

This clonotype was counted ten times or more. The chain combines TRBV6-2 or TRBV6-3 with TRBJ2-3, with TRBD1 matching over 8 bases. After removal of 7 bases from V and 6 bases from J, the junction contained 12 bases not matched to a gene. Germline CDR1 MNHEY, CDR2 SVGEGT. CDR3 length: 15 residues. This CDR3 reads CASTTWGRGPDTQYF. The DNA for the CDR3 is TGTGCCAGCACCACCTGGGGCAGGGGGCCGGATACGCAGTATTTT.

This clonotype was seen a few times. This sequence joins TRBV20-1 and TRBJ1-4; 8 positions agree with TRBD1. V shed 5 bases and J 4 bases; nucleotides not matched to a gene: 3. In germline, CDR1 is DFQATT, CDR2 SNEGSKA (reference sequence). This CDR3 comprises 13 residues. CDR3 region: CSAQGAGNEKLFF. In DNA, the CDR3 is TGCAGTGCTCAGGGGGCGGGTAATGAAAAACTGTTTTTT.